Here is one T cell receptor (beta chain) with its context. Antigen: not known. This specimen comes from a study of T cells expressing NK-cell markers. In the study overall: Seropositivity for HCMV was found in seven of the eight sequenced donors, with one seronegative.

The CDR3 contains 13 residues. CDR1 and CDR2 (germline): SGHVS, FQNEAQ. TCRdb re-called the 5' RACE reads and shows each CDR3 protein once, DNA omitted. The sample includes 500,000 to 700,000 distinct CDR3 sequences. General study results and limits: Among several donors, these clonotypes also ranked first in the CD3+CD56-NKG2C+ fraction. The share of CD8+ T cells held by dominant NKG2C+ clonotypes was roughly 1.0-8% in several donors.

The V call is TRBV7-8, the J call TRBJ1-3; TCRdb calls TRBD1, which cannot be checked without DNA. The sample was blood T cells: a sorted CD56 or NKG2C T cell subset, CD4+ or CD8+ T cells, or bulk PBMC T cells (not recorded which). This receptor was identified in a man aged 18 to 29 in good health. The CDR3 spells CASSPRGGNTIYF.